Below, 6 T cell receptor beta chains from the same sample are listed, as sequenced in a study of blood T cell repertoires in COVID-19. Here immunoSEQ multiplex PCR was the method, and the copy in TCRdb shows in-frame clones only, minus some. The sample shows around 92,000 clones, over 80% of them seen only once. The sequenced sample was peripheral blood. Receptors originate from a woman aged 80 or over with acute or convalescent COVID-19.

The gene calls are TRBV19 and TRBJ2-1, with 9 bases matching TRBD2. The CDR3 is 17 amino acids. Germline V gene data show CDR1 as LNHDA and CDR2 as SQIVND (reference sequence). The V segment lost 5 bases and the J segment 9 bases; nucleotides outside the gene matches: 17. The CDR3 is CASSVLAGRGRYGEQFF. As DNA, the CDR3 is TGTGCCAGTAGTGTCCTAGCGGGGAGAGGTCGTTACGGTGAGCAGTTCTTC. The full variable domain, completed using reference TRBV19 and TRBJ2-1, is DGGITQSPKYLFRKEGQNVTLSCEQNLNHDAMYWYRQDPGQGLRLIYYSQIVNDFQKGDIAEGYSVSREKKESFPLTVTSAQKNPTAFYLCASSVLAGRGRYGEQFFGPGTRLTVL.

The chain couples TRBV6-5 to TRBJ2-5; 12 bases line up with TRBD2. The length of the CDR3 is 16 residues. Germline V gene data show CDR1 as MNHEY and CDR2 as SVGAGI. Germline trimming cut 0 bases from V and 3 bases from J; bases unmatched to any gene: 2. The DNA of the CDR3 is TGTGCCAGCAGTTACTCACCTAGCGGGAGGGAAGAGACCCAGTACTTC. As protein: CASSYSPSGREETQYF.

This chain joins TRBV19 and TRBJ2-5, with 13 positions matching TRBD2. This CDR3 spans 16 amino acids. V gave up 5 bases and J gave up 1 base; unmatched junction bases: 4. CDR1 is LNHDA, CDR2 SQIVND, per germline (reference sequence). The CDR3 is CASSPRTSGGQETQYF. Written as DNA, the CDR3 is TGTGCCAGTAGTCCCCGGACTAGCGGGGGCCAAGAGACCCAGTACTTC.

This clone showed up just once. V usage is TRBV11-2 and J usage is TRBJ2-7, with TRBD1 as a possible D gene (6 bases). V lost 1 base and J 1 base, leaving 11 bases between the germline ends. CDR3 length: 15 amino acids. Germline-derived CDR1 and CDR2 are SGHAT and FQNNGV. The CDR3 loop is CASSLGQGPSYEQYF. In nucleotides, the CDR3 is TGTGCCAGCAGCTTAGGTCAGGGGCCGTCCTACGAGCAGTACTTC.

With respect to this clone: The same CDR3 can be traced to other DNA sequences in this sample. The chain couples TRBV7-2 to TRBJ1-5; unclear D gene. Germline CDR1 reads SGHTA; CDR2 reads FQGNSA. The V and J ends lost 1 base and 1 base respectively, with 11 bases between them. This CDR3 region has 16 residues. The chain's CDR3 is CASSLDWGGSNQPQHF. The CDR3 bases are TGTGCCAGCAGCTTAGATTGGGGAGGGAGCAATCAGCCCCAGCATTTT.

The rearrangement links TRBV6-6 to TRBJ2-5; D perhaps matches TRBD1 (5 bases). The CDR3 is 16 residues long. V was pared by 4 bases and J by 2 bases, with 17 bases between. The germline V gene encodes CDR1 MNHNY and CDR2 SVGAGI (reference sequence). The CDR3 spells CASSFSVAGRQETQYF. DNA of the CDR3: TGTGCCAGCAGTTTTTCCGTGGCAGGGCGACAAGAGACCCAGTACTTC.